These 9 T cell receptor beta chains share one sample of origin, sequenced in a study of blood T cell repertoires in COVID-19. Clones were sequenced by immunoSEQ multiplex PCR, and TCRdb holds only the in-frame ones, with some missing. The sample contains around 260,000 clones, roughly nine tenths of which appear only once. Sequencing was done on a sample of peripheral blood. All receptors derive from a woman between 35 and 50 years old who had recovered from COVID-19.

The chain uses TRBV7-2 and TRBJ2-1, with TRBD2 matching 7 bases. The J segment lost 4 bases and the V segment lost 5 bases, leaving 5 bases of the junction unmatched. This CDR3 has 14 amino acids. The germline V gene encodes CDR1 SGHTA and CDR2 FQGNSA. The CDR3 sequence is CASSGAGAYNEQFF. CDR3 in DNA: TGTGCCAGCAGCGGGGCGGGAGCTTACAATGAGCAGTTCTTC.

The chain uses TRBV3-1 (or the pseudogene TRBV3-2) and TRBJ2-1, with TRBD2 identical over 10 bases. CDR3 length equals 15 residues. Trimming cost V 4 bases and J 1 base; bases outside gene matches: 1. Germline V gives CDR1 LGHDT, CDR2 YNNKEL (reference sequence). The CDR3 DNA is TGTGCCAGCAGCCTTAGCGGGGGGTCCTACAATGAGCAGTTCTTC. Protein sequence: CASSLSGGSYNEQFF.

The V call is TRBV5-1, the J call TRBJ1-1; 12 bases align to TRBD1. Trimming at V came to 4 bases and at J to 8 bases, leaving 3 bases not matched to a gene. The germline CDR1 and CDR2 sequences are SGHRS and YFSETQ. The CDR3 contains 13 residues. The CDR3 nucleotides read TGCGCCAGCAGCGGGGACAGGGGGCCAGAAGCTTTCTTT. This gives the protein CASSGDRGPEAFF.

The chain couples TRBV7-8 to TRBJ2-2; 8 bases fit TRBD2. Germline-derived CDR1 and CDR2 are SGHVS and FQNEAQ. The CDR3 has 16 amino acids. Unmatched junction bases numbered 11, after V lost 5 bases and J lost 6 bases. CDR3 sequence: CASSRVTSVLPGELFF. CDR3 sequence (DNA): TGTGCCAGCAGCCGGGTGACTAGCGTATTACCCGGGGAGCTGTTTTTT.

The J gene is TRBJ1-2, the V gene TRBV27; D may be TRBD1 (6 bases). The V and J ends lost 5 bases and 4 bases respectively, with 11 bases between them. In germline, CDR1 is MNHEY, CDR2 SMNVEV (reference sequence). CDR3 length equals 13 residues. CDR3 coding DNA: TGTGCCAGCAGTGCAGGGGTTGGCTATGGCTACACCTTC. This codes for CASSAGVGYGYTF.

This clone was observed a few times. The rearrangement links TRBV28 to TRBJ2-7; 8 nucleotides line up with TRBD2. Germline V gives CDR1 MDHEN, CDR2 SYDVKM. This CDR3 is 16 amino acids long. J gave up 6 bases and V 6 bases, and 16 bases lay outside the gene matches. CDR3 residues: CASRRRQAGLGLEQYF. The CDR3, as DNA: TGTGCCAGCAGAAGAAGACAGGCGGGACTAGGGCTCGAGCAGTACTTC.

The J gene is TRBJ1-5, the V gene TRBV16; 7 positions match TRBD1. J was trimmed by 2 bases and V by 4 bases; bases with no gene match: 5. The germline V gene encodes CDR1 KGHSY and CDR2 FQNENV. The CDR3 runs 15 residues. The CDR3 here is CASSLRQGGNQPQHF. CDR3 nucleotide sequence: TGTGCCAGCAGCCTTCGACAGGGAGGCAATCAGCCCCAGCATTTT.

The chain combines TRBV7-9 with TRBJ1-1; 7 bases agree with TRBD1. V lost 5 bases, J lost 11 bases, and 8 bases stayed unmatched. The CDR3 is 12 residues long. CDR1 and CDR2 (germline): SEHNR, FQNEAQ (reference sequence). The CDR3 is CASSPGGTAAFF. The CDR3 coding sequence is TGTGCCAGCAGCCCGGGAGGGACAGCGGCTTTCTTT.

The chain has TRBV6-6 and TRBJ2-2, with 8 positions matching TRBD2. The CDR3 extends over 16 amino acids. Germline loops: CDR1 MNHNY, CDR2 SVGAGI (reference sequence). The trim removed 8 bases at V and 8 bases at J, leaving 16 bases unmatched. In DNA, the CDR3 is TGTGCCAGCCTCCAAGCGGGAGTTGGGCGGTGGGGGGAGCTGTTTTTT. Its translation is CASLQAGVGRWGELFF.